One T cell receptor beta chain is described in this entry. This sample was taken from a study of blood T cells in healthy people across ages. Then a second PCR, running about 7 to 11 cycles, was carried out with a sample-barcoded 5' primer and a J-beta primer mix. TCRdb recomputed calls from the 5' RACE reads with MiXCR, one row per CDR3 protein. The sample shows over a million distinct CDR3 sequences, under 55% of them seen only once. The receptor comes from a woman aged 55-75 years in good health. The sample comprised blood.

For the CDR3, the DNA is TGCAGCGCTCGGACAGGGCGGGGCTACTACGAGCAGTTCTTC. Its translation: CSARTGRGYYEQFF. The chain carries TRBV29-1 and TRBJ2-1; 8 bases match TRBD1. CDR1 is SQVTM, CDR2 ANQGSEA, per germline. The CDR3 covers 14 residues. The trim removed 7 bases at V and 10 bases at J, leaving 15 bases unmatched.